Sequencing of this T cell receptor beta chain was carried out in a study of blood T cell repertoires in COVID-19. Libraries were prepared by immunoSEQ multiplex PCR; TCRdb keeps only in-frame clonotypes and omits some of them. The sample contains 350,000 to 400,000 clones, roughly 88% of which appear only once. V trimming: 9 bases; J trimming: 6 bases; junction bases outside the gene matches: 9. The CDR3 runs 14 residues. Per germline, CDR1 LNHNV and CDR2 YYDKDF (reference sequence). Self-reported history from a screening survey and questionnaire set each donor's cohort. The V gene is TRBV15, the J gene TRBJ2-1; 9 bases are shared with TRBD1. The TCR was taken from a woman in her 30s with acute COVID-19. Sequenced input: PBMCs or T cells enriched from blood (not recorded which). The CDR3 sequence: CATEDRGVLNEQFF. CDR3 nucleotide sequence: TGTGCCACAGAAGACAGGGGGGTACTCAATGAGCAGTTCTTC. The full variable domain, in which reference TRBV15 and TRBJ2-1 provide the parts outside the CDR3, is DAMVIQNPRYQVTQFGKPVTLSCSQTLNHNVMYWYQQKSSQAPKLLFHYYDKDFNNEADTPDNFQSRRPNTSFCFLDIRSPGLGDTAMYLCATEDRGVLNEQFFGPGTRLTVL.